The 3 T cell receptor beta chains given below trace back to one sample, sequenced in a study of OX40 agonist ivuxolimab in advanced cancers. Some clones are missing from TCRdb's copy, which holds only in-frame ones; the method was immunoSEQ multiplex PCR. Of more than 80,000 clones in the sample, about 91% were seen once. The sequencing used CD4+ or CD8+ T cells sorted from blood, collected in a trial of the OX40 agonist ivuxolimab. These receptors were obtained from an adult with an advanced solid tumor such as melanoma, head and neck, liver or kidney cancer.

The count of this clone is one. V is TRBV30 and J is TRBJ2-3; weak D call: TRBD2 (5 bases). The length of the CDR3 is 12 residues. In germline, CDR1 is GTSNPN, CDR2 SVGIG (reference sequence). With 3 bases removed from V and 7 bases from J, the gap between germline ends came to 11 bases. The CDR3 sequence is CAWRGVDYTQYF. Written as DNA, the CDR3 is TGTGCCTGGAGGGGAGTCGACTATACGCAGTATTTT.

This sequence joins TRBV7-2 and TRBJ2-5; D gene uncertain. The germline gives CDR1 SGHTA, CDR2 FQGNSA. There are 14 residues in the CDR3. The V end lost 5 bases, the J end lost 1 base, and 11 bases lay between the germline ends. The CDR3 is CASSPGAVQETQYF. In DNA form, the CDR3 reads TGTGCCAGCAGCCCTGGAGCAGTCCAAGAGACCCAGTACTTC.

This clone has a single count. The CDR3 coding sequence is TGTGCCAGCAGTGTTTCTGGTGGACAAGAGACCCAGTACTTC. Translation: CASSVSGGQETQYF. This chain joins TRBV6-1 and TRBJ2-5; D gene unclear. This CDR3 has 14 residues. CDR1 is MNHNS, CDR2 SASEGT, per germline. The ends were cut back, 4 bases at V and 2 bases at J, with 11 bases in the middle.